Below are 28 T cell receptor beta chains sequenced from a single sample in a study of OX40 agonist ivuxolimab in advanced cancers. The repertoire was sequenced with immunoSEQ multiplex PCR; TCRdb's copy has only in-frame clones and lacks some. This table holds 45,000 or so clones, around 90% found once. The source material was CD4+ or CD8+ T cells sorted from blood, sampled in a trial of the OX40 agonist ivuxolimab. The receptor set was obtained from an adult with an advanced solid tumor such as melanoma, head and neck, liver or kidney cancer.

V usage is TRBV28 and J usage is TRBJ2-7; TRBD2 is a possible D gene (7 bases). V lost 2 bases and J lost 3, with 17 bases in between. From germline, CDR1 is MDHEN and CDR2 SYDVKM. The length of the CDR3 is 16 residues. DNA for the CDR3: TGTGCCAGCAGTTTAAGGGGAGGGGGGATAGGCTACGAGCAGTACTTC. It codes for CASSLRGGGIGYEQYF.

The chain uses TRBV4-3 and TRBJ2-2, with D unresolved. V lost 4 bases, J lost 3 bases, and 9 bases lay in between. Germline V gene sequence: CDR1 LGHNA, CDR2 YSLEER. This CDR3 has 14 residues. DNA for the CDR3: TGCGCCAGCAGCCCACACCGGGACACCGGGGAGCTGTTTTTT. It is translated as CASSPHRDTGELFF.

CDR3 protein: CATAGDRATPYSNQPQHF. The CDR3 DNA follows: TGTGCCACCGCCGGGGACAGGGCAACCCCCTATAGCAATCAGCCCCAGCATTTT. This chain uses TRBV19 with TRBJ1-5, with 9 bases fitting TRBD1. The CDR3 loop spans 18 amino acids. Germline V gene lookup returns CDR1 LNHDA and CDR2 SQIVND (reference sequence). V shed 10 bases, J shed 0 bases, and the junction held 16 bases outside the gene matches.

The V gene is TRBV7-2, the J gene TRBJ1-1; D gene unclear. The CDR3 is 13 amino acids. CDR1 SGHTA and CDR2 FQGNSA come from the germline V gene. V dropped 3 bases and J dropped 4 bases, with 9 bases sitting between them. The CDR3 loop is CASSLVTGTEAFF. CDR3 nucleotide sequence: TGTGCCAGCAGCTTGGTAACGGGCACTGAAGCTTTCTTT.

This chain's CDR3 is CASSLGLAYEQYF. In DNA, the CDR3 is TGTGCCAGCAGCTTAGGGCTAGCCTACGAGCAGTACTTC. The chain has TRBV11-2 and TRBJ2-7; D not certain. CDR3 size: 13 residues. Trimming stripped 1 base from V and 2 bases from J, with 6 bases between. Germline V lookup: CDR1 SGHAT, CDR2 FQNNGV.

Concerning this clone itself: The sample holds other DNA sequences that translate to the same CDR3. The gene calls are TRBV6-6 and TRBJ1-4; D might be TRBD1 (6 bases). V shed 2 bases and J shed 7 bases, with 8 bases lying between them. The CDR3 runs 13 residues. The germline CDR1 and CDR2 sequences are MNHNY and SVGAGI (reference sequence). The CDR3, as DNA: TGTGCCAGCAGTTACAGAGGGGGTGAAAAACTGTTTTTT. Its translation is CASSYRGGEKLFF.

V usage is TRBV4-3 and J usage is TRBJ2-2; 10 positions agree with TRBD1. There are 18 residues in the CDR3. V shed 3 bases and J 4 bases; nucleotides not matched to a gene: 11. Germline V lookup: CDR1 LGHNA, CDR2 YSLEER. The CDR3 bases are TGCGCCAGCAGCCATCGCTCCGGAGGGACAGGGGTCACCGGGGAGCTGTTTTTT. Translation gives CASSHRSGGTGVTGELFF.

CDR3 in amino acids: CASGDGGNQPQHF. The CDR3 region has the DNA TGTGCCAGCGGGGATGGGGGCAATCAGCCCCAGCATTTT. The chain links TRBV28 to TRBJ1-5; D ambiguous. CDR3 length equals 13 residues. Trimming cost V 8 bases and J 2 bases, with 10 bases left between them. Germline V gene lookup returns CDR1 MDHEN and CDR2 SYDVKM.

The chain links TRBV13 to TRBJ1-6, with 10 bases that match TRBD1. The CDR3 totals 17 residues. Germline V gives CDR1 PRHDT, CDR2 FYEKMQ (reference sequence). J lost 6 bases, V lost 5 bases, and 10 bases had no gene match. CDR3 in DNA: TGTGCCAGCAGCCCCCGACAGGGGGCGGATCGTAATTCACCCCTCCACTTT. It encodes CASSPRQGADRNSPLHF.

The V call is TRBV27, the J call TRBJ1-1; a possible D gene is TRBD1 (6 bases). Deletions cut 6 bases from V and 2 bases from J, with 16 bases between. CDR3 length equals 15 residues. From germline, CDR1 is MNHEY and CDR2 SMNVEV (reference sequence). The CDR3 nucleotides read TGTGCCAGCAGCCTTGGGGGCGTAGGAAACACTGAAGCTTTCTTT. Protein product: CASSLGGVGNTEAFF.

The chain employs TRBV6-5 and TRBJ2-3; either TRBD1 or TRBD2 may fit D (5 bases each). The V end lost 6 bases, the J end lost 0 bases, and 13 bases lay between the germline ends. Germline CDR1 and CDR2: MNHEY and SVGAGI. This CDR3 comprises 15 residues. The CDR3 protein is CASRTGLVSTDTQYF. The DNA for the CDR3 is TGTGCCAGCAGGACGGGGCTAGTTAGCACAGATACGCAGTATTTT.

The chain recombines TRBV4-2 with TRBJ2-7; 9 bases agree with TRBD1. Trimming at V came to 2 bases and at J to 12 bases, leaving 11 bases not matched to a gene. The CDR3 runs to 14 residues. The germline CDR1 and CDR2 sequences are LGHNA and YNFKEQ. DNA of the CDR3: TGTGCCAGCAGCCAACTTTTCGACAGGGGGATTTTGTACGTC. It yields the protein CASSQLFDRGILYV.

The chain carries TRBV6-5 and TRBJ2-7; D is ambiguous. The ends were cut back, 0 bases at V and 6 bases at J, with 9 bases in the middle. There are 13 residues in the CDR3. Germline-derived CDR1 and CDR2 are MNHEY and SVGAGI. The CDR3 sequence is CASSYSVGSEQYF. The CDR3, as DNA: TGTGCCAGCAGTTACTCTGTAGGTTCCGAGCAGTACTTC.

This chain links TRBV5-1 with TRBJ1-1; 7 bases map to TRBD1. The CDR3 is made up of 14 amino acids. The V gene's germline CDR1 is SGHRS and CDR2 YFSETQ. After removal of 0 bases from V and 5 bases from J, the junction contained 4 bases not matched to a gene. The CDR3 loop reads CASSLGQGETEAFF. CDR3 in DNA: TGCGCCAGCAGCTTGGGACAGGGCGAAACTGAAGCTTTCTTT. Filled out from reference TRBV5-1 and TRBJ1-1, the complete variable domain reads KAGVTQTPRYLIKTRGQQVTLSCSPISGHRSVSWYQQTPGQGLQFLFEYFSETQRNKGNFPGRFSGRQFSNSRSEMNVSTLELGDSALYLCASSLGQGETEAFFGQGTRLTVV.

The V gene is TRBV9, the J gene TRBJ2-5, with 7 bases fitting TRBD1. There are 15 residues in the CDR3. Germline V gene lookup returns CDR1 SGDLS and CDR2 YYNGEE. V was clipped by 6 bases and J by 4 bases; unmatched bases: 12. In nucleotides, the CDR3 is TGTGCCAGCACCAGATACGGACAGGAAAGAGAGACCCAGTACTTC. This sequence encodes CASTRYGQERETQYF.

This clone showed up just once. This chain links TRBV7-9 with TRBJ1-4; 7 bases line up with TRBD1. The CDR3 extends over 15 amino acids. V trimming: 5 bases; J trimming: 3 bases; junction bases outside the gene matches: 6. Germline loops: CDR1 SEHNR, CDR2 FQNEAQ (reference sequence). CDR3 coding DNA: TGTGCCAGCAGCCGTCCGGGACAGTCTAATGAAAAACTGTTTTTT. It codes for CASSRPGQSNEKLFF.

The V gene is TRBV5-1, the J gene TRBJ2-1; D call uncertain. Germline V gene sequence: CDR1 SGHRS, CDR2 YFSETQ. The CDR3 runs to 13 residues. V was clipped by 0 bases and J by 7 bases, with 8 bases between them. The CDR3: CASSLVLGNEQFF. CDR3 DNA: TGCGCCAGCAGCTTGGTGCTGGGGAATGAGCAGTTCTTC.

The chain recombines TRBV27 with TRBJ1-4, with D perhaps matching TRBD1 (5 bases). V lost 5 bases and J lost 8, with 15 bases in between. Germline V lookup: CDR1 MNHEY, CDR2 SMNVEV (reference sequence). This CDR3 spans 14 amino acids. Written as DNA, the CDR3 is TGTGCCAGCAGTCTTGGACATACTGCAGAAAAACTGTTTTTT. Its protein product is CASSLGHTAEKLFF.

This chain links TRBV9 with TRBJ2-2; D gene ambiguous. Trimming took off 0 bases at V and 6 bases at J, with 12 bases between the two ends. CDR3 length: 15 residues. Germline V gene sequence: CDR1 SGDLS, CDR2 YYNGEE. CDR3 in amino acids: CASSVGEVRSGELFF. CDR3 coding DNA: TGTGCCAGCAGCGTAGGGGAAGTAAGATCCGGGGAGCTGTTTTTT.

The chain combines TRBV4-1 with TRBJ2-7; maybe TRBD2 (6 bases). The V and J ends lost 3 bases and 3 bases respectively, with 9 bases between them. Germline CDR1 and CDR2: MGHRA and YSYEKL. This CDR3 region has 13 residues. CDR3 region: CASSQTGVYEQYF. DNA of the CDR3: TGCGCCAGCAGCCAGACGGGGGTCTACGAGCAGTACTTC.

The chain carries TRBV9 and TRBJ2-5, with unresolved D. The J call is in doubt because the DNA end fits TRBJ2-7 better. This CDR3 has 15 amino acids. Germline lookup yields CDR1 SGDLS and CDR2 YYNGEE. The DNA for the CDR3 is TGTGCCAGCAGCGTAGGAGGCCAGAGAGCCTACGAGCAGTACTTC. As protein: CASSVGGQRAYEQYF.

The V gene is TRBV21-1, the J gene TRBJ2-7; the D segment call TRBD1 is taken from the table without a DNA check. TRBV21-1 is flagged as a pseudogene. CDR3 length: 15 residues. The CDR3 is CASSKAWTGEYEQYV. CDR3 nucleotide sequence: TGTGCCAGCAGCAAAGCATGGACAGGGGAGTACGAGCAGTACGTC.

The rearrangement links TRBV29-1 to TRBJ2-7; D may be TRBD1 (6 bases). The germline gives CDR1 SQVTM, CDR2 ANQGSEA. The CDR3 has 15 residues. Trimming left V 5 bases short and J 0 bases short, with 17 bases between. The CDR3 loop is CSVQGIGGSSYEQYF. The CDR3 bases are TGCAGCGTTCAGGGAATAGGGGGAAGCTCCTACGAGCAGTACTTC.

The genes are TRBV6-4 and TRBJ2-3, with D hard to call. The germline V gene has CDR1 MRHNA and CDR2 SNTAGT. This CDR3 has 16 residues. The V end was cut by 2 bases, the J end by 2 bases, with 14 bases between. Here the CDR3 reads CASSDQSGAYTDTQYF. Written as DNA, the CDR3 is TGTGCCAGCAGTGACCAGTCGGGCGCATACACAGATACGCAGTATTTT.

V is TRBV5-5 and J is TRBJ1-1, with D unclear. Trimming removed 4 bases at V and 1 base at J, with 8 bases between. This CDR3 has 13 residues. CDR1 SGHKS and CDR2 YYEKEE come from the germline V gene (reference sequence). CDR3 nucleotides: TGTGCCAGCAGCCTCCCCGCGAACACTGAAGCTTTCTTT. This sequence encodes CASSLPANTEAFF.

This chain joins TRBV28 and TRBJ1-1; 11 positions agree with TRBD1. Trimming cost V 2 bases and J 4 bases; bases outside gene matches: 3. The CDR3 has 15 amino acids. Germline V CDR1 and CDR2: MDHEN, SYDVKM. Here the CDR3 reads CASSLTGQGVTEAFF. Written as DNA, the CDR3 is TGTGCCAGCAGTTTAACGGGACAGGGGGTCACTGAAGCTTTCTTT.

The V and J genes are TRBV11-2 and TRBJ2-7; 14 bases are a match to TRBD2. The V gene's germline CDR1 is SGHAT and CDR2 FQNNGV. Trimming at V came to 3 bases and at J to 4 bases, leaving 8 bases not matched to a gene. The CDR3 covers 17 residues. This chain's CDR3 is CASSFWTSGGNPYEQYV. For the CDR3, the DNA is TGTGCCAGCAGCTTTTGGACTAGCGGGGGGAATCCTTACGAGCAGTACGTC.

This chain's CDR3 is CASSNPSVGTGGSGNTIYF. The CDR3 bases are TGCGCCAGCAGCAATCCCTCAGTTGGGACAGGGGGAAGTGGAAACACCATATATTTT. The chain combines TRBV4-1 with TRBJ1-3; TRBD1 aligns across 11 bases. The CDR3 is 19 residues long. Germline CDR1 reads MGHRA; CDR2 reads YSYEKL. The trim removed 5 bases at V and 3 bases at J, leaving 15 bases unmatched.